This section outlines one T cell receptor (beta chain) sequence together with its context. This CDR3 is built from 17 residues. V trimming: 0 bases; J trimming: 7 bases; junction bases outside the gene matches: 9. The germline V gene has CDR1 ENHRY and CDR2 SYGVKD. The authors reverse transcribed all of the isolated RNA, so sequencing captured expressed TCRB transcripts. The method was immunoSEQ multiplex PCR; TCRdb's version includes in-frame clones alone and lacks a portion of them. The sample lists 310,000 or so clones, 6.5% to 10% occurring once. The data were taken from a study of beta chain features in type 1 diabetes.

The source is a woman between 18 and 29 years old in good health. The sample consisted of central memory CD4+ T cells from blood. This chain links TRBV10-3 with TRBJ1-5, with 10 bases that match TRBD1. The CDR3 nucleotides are TGTGCCATCAGTGAGTCGTCGGGACAGGGGTCGGTCCAGCCCCAGCATTTT. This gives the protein CAISESSGQGSVQPQHF.